The rows below give T cell receptor beta chains drawn from one sample of a study of blood T cell repertoires in COVID-19. Only in-frame clones appear in the TCRdb table, and some are missing; sequencing was by immunoSEQ multiplex PCR. The table records under 400,000 clones, roughly 88% of them present only once. The sample comprised peripheral blood. Source of these receptors: a woman in her twenties or thirties with COVID-19, enrolled during active disease. CDR3s include the opening cysteine and the closing phenylalanine or tryptophan. D genes are given only for firm matches. Part of the rows lack a size; the others show once, few, many or a class for expanded clones.

clone size: .; V gene: TRBV4-1; D gene: TRBD2; J gene: TRBJ2-5; CDR3 DNA: TGCGCCAGCAGCCAAGCTGGACTAGCGGGGGGCTACCAAGAGACCCAGTACTTC; CDR3 protein: CASSQAGLAGGYQETQYF
clone size: .; V gene: TRBV4-2; D gene: .; J gene: TRBJ2-1; CDR3 DNA: TGTGCCAGCAGCCGGACAGACAGCTCCTACAATGAGCAGTTCTTC; CDR3 protein: CASSRTDSSYNEQFF
clone size: .; V gene: TRBV6-5; D gene: .; J gene: TRBJ1-3; CDR3 DNA: TGTGCCAGCAGAGGAGGTACTACTGGAAACACCATATATTTT; CDR3 protein: CASRGGTTGNTIYF
clone size: .; V gene: TRBV9; D gene: TRBD2; J gene: TRBJ2-1; CDR3 DNA: TGTGCCAGCAGCCATTCCCTAGCGGGGGCCTACAATGAGCAGTTCTTC; CDR3 protein: CASSHSLAGAYNEQFF
clone size: .; V gene: TRBV6-2/TRBV6-3; D gene: .; J gene: TRBJ1-2; CDR3 DNA: TGTGCCAGCAGTTACTGGGAGGGATCCTATGGCTACACCTTC; CDR3 protein: CASSYWEGSYGYTF
clone size: few; V gene: TRBV9; D gene: .; J gene: TRBJ2-5; CDR3 DNA: TGTGCCAGCAGCGTCCGAGAAGCCAAGTGGGAGACCCAGTACTTC; CDR3 protein: CASSVREAKWETQYF
clone size: .; V gene: TRBV5-5; D gene: .; J gene: TRBJ1-2; CDR3 DNA: TGTGCCAGCAGCAGAACGGAGCAACTACGCATCACCTATGGCTACACCTTC; CDR3 protein: CASSRTEQLRITYGYTF
clone size: .; V gene: TRBV24-1; D gene: .; J gene: TRBJ1-2; CDR3 DNA: TGTGCCACCAGTGATCCTTTTAACTATGGCTACACCTTC; CDR3 protein: CATSDPFNYGYTF
clone size: .; V gene: TRBV2; D gene: TRBD2; J gene: TRBJ2-7; CDR3 DNA: TGTGCCAGCAGTGTCCTTGCGGGGGGAAACGAGCAGTACTTC; CDR3 protein: CASSVLAGGNEQYF
clone size: .; V gene: TRBV7-8; D gene: .; J gene: TRBJ2-1; CDR3 DNA: TGTGCCAGCAGCTTAGGGACTGCTTACAATGAGCAGTTCTTC; CDR3 protein: CASSLGTAYNEQFF
clone size: few; V gene: TRBV10-3; D gene: TRBD2; J gene: TRBJ2-5; CDR3 DNA: TGTGCCATCAGTGACGGGGGGACCGAAGAGACCCAGTACTTC; CDR3 protein: CAISDGGTEETQYF
clone size: .; V gene: TRBV11-3; D gene: .; J gene: TRBJ2-3; CDR3 DNA: TGTGCCAGCAGCCTATTAGAGGGTGATACGCAGTATTTT; CDR3 protein: CASSLLEGDTQYF
clone size: .; V gene: TRBV19; D gene: .; J gene: TRBJ1-4; CDR3 DNA: TGTGCCAGTAGCTTTCCGGGAAGGAATGAAAAACTGTTTTTT; CDR3 protein: CASSFPGRNEKLFF
clone size: .; V gene: TRBV7-9; D gene: .; J gene: TRBJ1-3; CDR3 DNA: TGTGCCAGCAGCCAAGGATTCAGGGGAATCGGACACTCTGGAAACACCATATATTTT; CDR3 protein: CASSQGFRGIGHSGNTIYF
clone size: once; V gene: TRBV18; D gene: .; J gene: TRBJ1-4; CDR3 DNA: TGTGCCAGCTCACAACAGGGAGAAAATGAAAAACTGTTTTTT; CDR3 protein: CASSQQGENEKLFF
clone size: .; V gene: TRBV7-2; D gene: .; J gene: TRBJ1-4; CDR3 DNA: TGTGCCAGCAGCTTGACAGTAACTAATGAAAAACTGTTTTTT; CDR3 protein: CASSLTVTNEKLFF
clone size: once; V gene: TRBV2; D gene: .; J gene: TRBJ2-2; CDR3 DNA: TGTGCCAGCAGGGAGATACAGGGCTTGAGCGGGGAGCTGTTTTTT; CDR3 protein: CASREIQGLSGELFF
clone size: .; V gene: TRBV13; D gene: .; J gene: TRBJ2-1; CDR3 DNA: TGTGCCAGCAGCACACAAAAAATTGAGCAGTTCTTC; CDR3 protein: CASSTQKIEQFF
clone size: .; V gene: TRBV12-3/TRBV12-4; D gene: .; J gene: TRBJ2-2; CDR3 DNA: TGTGCCAGCTTCAATTCCGGGGAGCTGTTTTTT; CDR3 protein: CASFNSGELFF
clone size: few; V gene: TRBV30; D gene: .; J gene: TRBJ1-6; CDR3 DNA: TGTGCCTGGAGTGTATCATTACGACAGCATTCACCCCTCCACTTT; CDR3 protein: CAWSVSLRQHSPLHF
clone size: .; V gene: TRBV24-1; D gene: TRBD1; J gene: TRBJ2-3; CDR3 DNA: TGTGCCACCAGTGCAGGGGGCGGGTCAGATACGCAGTATTTT; CDR3 protein: CATSAGGGSDTQYF
clone size: .; V gene: TRBV18; D gene: .; J gene: TRBJ1-6; CDR3 DNA: TGTGCCAGCTCACCAGAGGGAGGGCCGTTGTGGTCACCCCTCCACTTT; CDR3 protein: CASSPEGGPLWSPLHF
clone size: once; V gene: TRBV7-3; D gene: .; J gene: TRBJ2-3; CDR3 DNA: TGTGCCAGCAGCTCCGGCCCGGGAGATACGCAGTATTTT; CDR3 protein: CASSSGPGDTQYF
clone size: .; V gene: TRBV9; D gene: TRBD1; J gene: TRBJ1-1; CDR3 DNA: TGTGCCAGCAGCGCGACAGGGGCCTGGAACACTGAAGCTTTCTTT; CDR3 protein: CASSATGAWNTEAFF
clone size: .; V gene: TRBV21-1; D gene: .; J gene: TRBJ1-1; CDR3 DNA: TGTGCCAGCAGCAAAGCGGGCGGGAAGAACACTGAAGCTTTCTTT; CDR3 protein: CASSKAGGKNTEAFF
clone size: .; V gene: TRBV5-4; D gene: .; J gene: TRBJ1-4; CDR3 DNA: TGTGCCAGCAGCTGGGACGGGGGAACTAATGAAAAACTGTTTTTT; CDR3 protein: CASSWDGGTNEKLFF
clone size: .; V gene: TRBV7-2; D gene: .; J gene: TRBJ2-7; CDR3 DNA: TGTGCCAGCAGCTTACCAGTGGACGCGGGCTCCTACGAGCAGTACTTC; CDR3 protein: CASSLPVDAGSYEQYF
clone size: .; V gene: TRBV28; D gene: TRBD1; J gene: TRBJ1-2; CDR3 DNA: TGTGCCAGCAGGACAGGGGGCGCTTTCTATGGCTACACCTTC; CDR3 protein: CASRTGGAFYGYTF
clone size: .; V gene: TRBV11-2; D gene: TRBD2; J gene: TRBJ2-2; CDR3 DNA: TGTGCCAGCAGCTTAGGGTTAGCGGGGGGCATGTTCACCGGGGAGCTGTTTTTT; CDR3 protein: CASSLGLAGGMFTGELFF
clone size: few; V gene: TRBV6-5; D gene: .; J gene: TRBJ1-6; CDR3 DNA: TGTGCCAGCAGTTACCAGGTCTCCTATAATTCACCCCTCCACTTT; CDR3 protein: CASSYQVSYNSPLHF
clone size: .; V gene: TRBV6-2/TRBV6-3; D gene: TRBD1; J gene: TRBJ2-2; CDR3 DNA: TGTGCCAGCAGTTACCAGGGGGCGGTGACCGGGGAGCTGTTTTTT; CDR3 protein: CASSYQGAVTGELFF
clone size: .; V gene: TRBV13; D gene: TRBD2; J gene: TRBJ2-1; CDR3 DNA: TGTGCCAGCAGCGGTAGCGGGGGGACCTACAATGAGCAGTTCTTC; CDR3 protein: CASSGSGGTYNEQFF
clone size: .; V gene: TRBV2; D gene: .; J gene: TRBJ1-4; CDR3 DNA: TGTGCCAGCAGCCCCTCGGGGGGGCTCAATGAAAAACTGTTTTTT; CDR3 protein: CASSPSGGLNEKLFF
clone size: .; V gene: TRBV18; D gene: TRBD2; J gene: TRBJ2-3; CDR3 DNA: TGTGCCAGCTCACAGAGCGGGGGGGCCGATACGCAGTATTTT; CDR3 protein: CASSQSGGADTQYF
clone size: .; V gene: TRBV6-4; D gene: .; J gene: TRBJ2-7; CDR3 DNA: TGTGCCAGCAGTGATGCTAGGGGCCAGGCCTCCTACGAGCAGTACTTC; CDR3 protein: CASSDARGQASYEQYF
clone size: .; V gene: TRBV6-2/TRBV6-3; D gene: .; J gene: TRBJ2-3; CDR3 DNA: TGTGCCAGCAGTTACGGGAACAGCGGAGCAGATACGCAGTATTTT; CDR3 protein: CASSYGNSGADTQYF
clone size: .; V gene: TRBV14; D gene: .; J gene: TRBJ2-7; CDR3 DNA: TGTGCCAGCAGCCCCCGAGGGAGCTCCTACGAGCAGTACTTC; CDR3 protein: CASSPRGSSYEQYF
clone size: .; V gene: TRBV29-1; D gene: TRBD1; J gene: TRBJ2-7; CDR3 DNA: TGCAGCGTCCCGGGACAGGGTGACTACGAGCAGTACTTC; CDR3 protein: CSVPGQGDYEQYF
clone size: .; V gene: TRBV6-2/TRBV6-3; D gene: TRBD1; J gene: TRBJ2-7; CDR3 DNA: TGTGCCAGCAGTTACTTCAGGGGGACCGACGAGCAGTACTTC; CDR3 protein: CASSYFRGTDEQYF
clone size: few; V gene: TRBV30; D gene: TRBD1; J gene: TRBJ1-4; CDR3 DNA: TGTGCCTGGAGTGTGCCGGGACAGGGATTCGAAAAACTGTTTTTT; CDR3 protein: CAWSVPGQGFEKLFF
clone size: .; V gene: TRBV7-2; D gene: .; J gene: TRBJ2-5; CDR3 DNA: TGTGCCAGCAGCTTAGGGCCGGGGATTAGGACCCAGTACTTC; CDR3 protein: CASSLGPGIRTQYF
clone size: .; V gene: TRBV4-2; D gene: .; J gene: TRBJ2-2; CDR3 DNA: TGTGCCATTCTTGACAGTAACACCGGGGAGCTGTTTTTT; CDR3 protein: CAILDSNTGELFF
clone size: once; V gene: TRBV5-1; D gene: TRBD2; J gene: TRBJ2-7; CDR3 DNA: TGCGCCAGCAGCTTGGAAGGCGGGAGAATTTACGAGCAGTACTTC; CDR3 protein: CASSLEGGRIYEQYF
clone size: .; V gene: TRBV7-6; D gene: TRBD1; J gene: TRBJ1-1; CDR3 DNA: TGTGCCAGCAGCTCGACCGGGACAGCGAAGAACACTGAAGCTTTCTTT; CDR3 protein: CASSSTGTAKNTEAFF
clone size: .; V gene: TRBV2; D gene: .; J gene: TRBJ2-5; CDR3 DNA: TGTGCCAGCAGTGAAATCGCGGGGCAGGAGACCCAGTACTTC; CDR3 protein: CASSEIAGQETQYF
clone size: .; V gene: TRBV7-9; D gene: TRBD1; J gene: TRBJ2-2; CDR3 DNA: TGTGCCAGCAGCCCCTTGGGACAGGGGGATTACACCGGGGAGCTGTTTTTT; CDR3 protein: CASSPLGQGDYTGELFF
clone size: once; V gene: TRBV7-9; D gene: .; J gene: TRBJ1-3; CDR3 DNA: TGTGCCAGCAGCTTACAGGGAGGGCGAAACACCATATATTTT; CDR3 protein: CASSLQGGRNTIYF
clone size: .; V gene: TRBV13; D gene: .; J gene: TRBJ2-3; CDR3 DNA: TGTGCCAGTGCGCGAGCGACAGGCACAGATACGCAGTATTTT; CDR3 protein: CASARATGTDTQYF
clone size: .; V gene: TRBV10-3; D gene: .; J gene: TRBJ1-3; CDR3 DNA: TGTGCCATCAGAGGGGGTCCGACGGATTCTGGAAACACCATATATTTT; CDR3 protein: CAIRGGPTDSGNTIYF
clone size: .; V gene: TRBV7-9; D gene: .; J gene: TRBJ1-2; CDR3 DNA: TGTGCCAGCAGCTCCCCTGATGGCTACACCTTC; CDR3 protein: CASSSPDGYTF
clone size: once; V gene: TRBV28; D gene: .; J gene: TRBJ1-4; CDR3 DNA: TGTGCCAGCAGCCCCCTAGCGGGGGCCGAAAAACTGTTTTTT; CDR3 protein: CASSPLAGAEKLFF
clone size: once; V gene: TRBV7-9; D gene: TRBD1; J gene: TRBJ1-1; CDR3 DNA: TGTGCCAGCAGCTTAGTAGGGGACAGGGGGCACGCTTTCTTT; CDR3 protein: CASSLVGDRGHAFF
clone size: .; V gene: TRBV28; D gene: .; J gene: TRBJ1-2; CDR3 DNA: TGTGCCAGCAGTGTGACAGGTTTCCAATATGGCTACACCTTC; CDR3 protein: CASSVTGFQYGYTF